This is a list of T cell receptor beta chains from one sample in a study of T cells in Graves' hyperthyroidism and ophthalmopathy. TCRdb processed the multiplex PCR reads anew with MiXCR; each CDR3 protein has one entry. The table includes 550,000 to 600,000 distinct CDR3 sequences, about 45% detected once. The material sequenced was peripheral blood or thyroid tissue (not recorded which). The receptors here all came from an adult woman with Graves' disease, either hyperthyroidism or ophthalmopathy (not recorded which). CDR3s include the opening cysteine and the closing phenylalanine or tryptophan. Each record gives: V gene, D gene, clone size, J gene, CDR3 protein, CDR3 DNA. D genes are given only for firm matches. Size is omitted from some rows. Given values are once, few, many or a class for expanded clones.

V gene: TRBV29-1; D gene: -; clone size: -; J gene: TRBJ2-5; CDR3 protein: CSVDVWQGTQYF; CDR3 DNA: TGCAGCGTTGACGTTTGGCAGGGGACCCAGTACTTC
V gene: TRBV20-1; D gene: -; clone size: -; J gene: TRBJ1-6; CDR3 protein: CSARDMLDNSPLHF; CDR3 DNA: TGCAGTGCTAGAGATATGTTAGATAATTCACCCCTCCACTTT
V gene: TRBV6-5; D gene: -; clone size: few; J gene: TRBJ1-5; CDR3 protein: CASSEIGSVGAQPQHF; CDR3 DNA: TGTGCCAGCAGTGAAATTGGTAGTGTCGGGGCTCAGCCCCAGCATTTT
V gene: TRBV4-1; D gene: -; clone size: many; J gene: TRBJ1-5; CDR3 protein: CASSQDPRDQPQHF; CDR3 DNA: TGCGCCAGCAGCCAAGATCCTAGAGATCAGCCCCAGCATTTT
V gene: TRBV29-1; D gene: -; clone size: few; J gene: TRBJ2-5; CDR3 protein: CSVERGSGKETQYF; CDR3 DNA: TGCAGCGTTGAAAGAGGATCAGGGAAAGAGACCCAGTACTTC
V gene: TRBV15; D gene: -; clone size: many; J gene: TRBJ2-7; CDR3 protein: CATSIEGRSYEQYF; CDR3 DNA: TGTGCCACCAGCATCGAAGGGAGATCCTACGAGCAGTACTTC
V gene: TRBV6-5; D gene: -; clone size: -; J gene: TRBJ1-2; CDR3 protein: CATARTTNYGYTF; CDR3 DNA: TGTGCCACGGCCAGGACAACCAACTATGGCTACACCTTC
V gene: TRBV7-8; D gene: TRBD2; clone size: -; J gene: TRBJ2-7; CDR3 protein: CASSRTSGRQAFEQYF; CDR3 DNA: TGTGCCAGCAGCAGAACTAGCGGGAGACAGGCCTTCGAGCAGTACTTC
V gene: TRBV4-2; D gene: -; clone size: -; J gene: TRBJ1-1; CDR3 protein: CASSQVGPTQAFF; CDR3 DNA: TGTGCCAGCAGCCAAGTGGGGCCTACACAGGCTTTCTTT
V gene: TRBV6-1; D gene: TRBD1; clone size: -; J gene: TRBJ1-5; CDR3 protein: CASRGTAGRQPQHF; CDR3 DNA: TGTGCCAGCAGAGGGACAGCGGGACGTCAGCCCCAGCATTTT
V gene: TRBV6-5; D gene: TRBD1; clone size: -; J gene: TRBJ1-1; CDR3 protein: CGCSDSRQGKAFF; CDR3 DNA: TGTGGCTGCAGTGACTCTAGACAGGGAAAAGCTTTCTTT
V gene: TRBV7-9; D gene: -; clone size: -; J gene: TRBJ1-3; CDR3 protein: CASSPKGNTIYF; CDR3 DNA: TGTGCCAGCAGCCCCAAGGGGAACACCATATATTTT
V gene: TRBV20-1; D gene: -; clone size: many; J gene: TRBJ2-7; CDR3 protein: CSAEPDGYEQYF; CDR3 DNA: TGCAGTGCAGAACCGGACGGCTACGAGCAGTACTTC
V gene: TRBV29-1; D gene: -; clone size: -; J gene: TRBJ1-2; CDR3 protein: CSVVVGERGYTF; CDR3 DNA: TGCAGCGTTGTTGTCGGGGAGAGGGGCTACACCTTC
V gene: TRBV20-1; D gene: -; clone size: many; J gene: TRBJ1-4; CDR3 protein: CSAPERGNEKLFF; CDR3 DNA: TGCAGTGCTCCGGAGAGGGGCAATGAAAAACTGTTTTTT
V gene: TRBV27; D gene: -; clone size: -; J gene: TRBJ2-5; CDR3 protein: CASAPRETQYF; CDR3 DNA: TGTGCCAGCGCCCCACGAGAGACCCAGTACTTC
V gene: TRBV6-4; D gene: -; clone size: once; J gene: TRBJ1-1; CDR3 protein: CASSFLGRLDTEAFF; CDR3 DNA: TGTGCCAGCAGTTTCTTGGGACGGCTGGACACTGAAGCTTTCTTT
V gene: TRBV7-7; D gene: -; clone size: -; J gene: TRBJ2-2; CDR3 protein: CASSPIPRGSTGELFF; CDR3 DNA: TGTGCTAGCAGCCCCATCCCCAGGGGCAGCACCGGGGAGCTGTTTTTT
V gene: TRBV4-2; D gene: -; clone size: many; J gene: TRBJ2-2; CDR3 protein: CASSQARAGELFF; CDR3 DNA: TGTGCCAGCAGCCAGGCTAGGGCCGGGGAGCTGTTTTTT
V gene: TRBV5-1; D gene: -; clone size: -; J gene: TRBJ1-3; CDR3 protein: CASSEGDGGNTIYF; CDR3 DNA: TGCGCCAGCAGCGAAGGGGACGGTGGAAACACCATATATTTT
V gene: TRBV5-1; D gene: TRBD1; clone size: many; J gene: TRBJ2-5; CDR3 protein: CASSPQGAQETQYF; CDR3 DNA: TGCGCCAGCAGCCCACAGGGGGCCCAAGAGACCCAGTACTTC
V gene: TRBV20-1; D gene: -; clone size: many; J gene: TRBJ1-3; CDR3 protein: CSARNPRVSGNTIYF; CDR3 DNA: TGCAGTGCTAGAAACCCGAGGGTCTCTGGAAACACCATATATTTT
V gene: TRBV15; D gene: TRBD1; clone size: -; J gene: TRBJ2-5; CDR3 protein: CASRGQPQETQYF; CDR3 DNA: TGTGCCAGCAGGGGACAGCCCCAAGAGACCCAGTACTTC
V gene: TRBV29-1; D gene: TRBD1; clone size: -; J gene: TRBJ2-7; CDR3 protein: CSVEDFVETGSSYEQYF; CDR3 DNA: TGCAGCGTTGAAGATTTTGTTGAGACAGGGAGCTCCTACGAGCAGTACTTC
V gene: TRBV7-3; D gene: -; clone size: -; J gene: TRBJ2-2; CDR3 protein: CVSSLDGHNTGELFF; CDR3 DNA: TGTGTCAGCAGCTTAGACGGGCATAACACTGGGGAGCTGTTTTTT
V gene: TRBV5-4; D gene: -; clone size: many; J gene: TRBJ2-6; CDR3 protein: CASGPGADGANVLTF; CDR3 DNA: TGTGCCAGCGGTCCGGGGGCTGATGGGGCCAACGTCCTGACTTTC
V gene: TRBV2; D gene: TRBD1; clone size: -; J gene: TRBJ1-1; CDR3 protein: CASSRNWDSGTEAFF; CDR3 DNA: TGTGCCAGCAGCAGGAACTGGGACAGCGGCACTGAAGCTTTCTTT
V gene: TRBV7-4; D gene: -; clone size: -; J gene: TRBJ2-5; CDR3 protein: CASNSPGVGGETQYF; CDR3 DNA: TGTGCCAGCAACTCCCCGGGAGTTGGAGGAGAGACCCAGTACTTC
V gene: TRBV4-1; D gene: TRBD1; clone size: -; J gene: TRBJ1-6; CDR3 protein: CASSQVRQGVGSPLHF; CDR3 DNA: TGCGCCAGCAGCCAAGTCAGACAGGGAGTGGGTTCACCCCTCCACTTT
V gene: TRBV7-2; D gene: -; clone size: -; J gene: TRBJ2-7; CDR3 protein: CASSLEIVYEQYF; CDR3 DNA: TGTGCCAGCAGCTTGGAAATAGTATACGAGCAGTACTTC
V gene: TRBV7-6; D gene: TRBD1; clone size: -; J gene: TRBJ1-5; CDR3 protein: CASSLEGTGAHQPQHF; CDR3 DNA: TGTGCCAGCAGCTTAGAGGGGACAGGGGCGCATCAGCCCCAGCATTTT
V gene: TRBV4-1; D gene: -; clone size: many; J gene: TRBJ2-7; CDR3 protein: CASRRTGSYEQYF; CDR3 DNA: TGCGCCAGCAGGCGAACTGGCTCCTACGAGCAGTACTTC
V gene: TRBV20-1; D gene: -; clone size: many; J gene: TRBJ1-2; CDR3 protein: CSATRGNYGYTF; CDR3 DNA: TGCAGTGCAACACGGGGAAACTATGGCTACACCTTC
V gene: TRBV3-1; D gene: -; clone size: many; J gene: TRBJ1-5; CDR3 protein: CASSHQVDQPQHF; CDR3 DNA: TGTGCCAGCAGCCACCAAGTCGATCAGCCCCAGCATTTT
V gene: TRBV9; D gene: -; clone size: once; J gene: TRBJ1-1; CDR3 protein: CASSVSGLNTEAFF; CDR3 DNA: TGTGCCAGCAGCGTATCCGGGCTGAACACTGAAGCTTTCTTT
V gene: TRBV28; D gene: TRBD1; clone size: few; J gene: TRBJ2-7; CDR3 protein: CASSLNRGLYEQYF; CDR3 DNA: TGTGCCAGCAGTTTGAACAGGGGGCTGTACGAGCAGTACTTC
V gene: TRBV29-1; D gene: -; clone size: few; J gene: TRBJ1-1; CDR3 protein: CSVESRGMNTEAFF; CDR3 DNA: TGCAGCGTTGAGAGTCGGGGCATGAACACTGAAGCTTTCTTT
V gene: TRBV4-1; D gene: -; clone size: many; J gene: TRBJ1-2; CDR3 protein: CASSQGAGTAFYGYTF; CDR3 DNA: TGCGCCAGCAGCCAAGGGGCGGGCACTGCCTTCTATGGCTACACCTTC
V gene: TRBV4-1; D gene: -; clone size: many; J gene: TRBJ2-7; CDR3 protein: CASSPMTGSYEQYF; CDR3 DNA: TGCGCCAGCAGCCCTATGACAGGTTCCTACGAGCAGTACTTC
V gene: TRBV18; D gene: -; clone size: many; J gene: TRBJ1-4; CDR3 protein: CASSPSGLGEKLFF; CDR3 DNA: TGTGCCAGCTCACCATCGGGTCTTGGTGAAAAACTGTTTTTT
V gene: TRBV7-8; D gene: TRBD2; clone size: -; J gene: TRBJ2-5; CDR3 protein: CASSLGVSGDQETQYF; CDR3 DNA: TGTGCCAGCAGCTTGGGCGTTAGCGGGGACCAAGAGACCCAGTACTTC
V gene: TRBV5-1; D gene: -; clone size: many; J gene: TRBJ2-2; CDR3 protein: CASSLHSGELFF; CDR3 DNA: TGCGCCAGCAGCTTACATAGCGGGGAGCTGTTTTTT
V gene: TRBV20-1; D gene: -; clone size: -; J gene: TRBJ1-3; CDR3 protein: CSLSGISGNTIYF; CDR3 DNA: TGCAGCTTGAGTGGAATATCTGGAAACACCATATATTTT
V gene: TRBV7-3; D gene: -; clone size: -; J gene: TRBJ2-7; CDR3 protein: CASSASHEQYF; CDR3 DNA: TGTGCCAGCAGCGCCTCCCACGAGCAGTACTTC
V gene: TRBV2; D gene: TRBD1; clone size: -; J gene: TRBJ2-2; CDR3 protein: CASSSTGLNTGELFF; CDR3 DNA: TGTGCCAGCAGTTCGACAGGGCTTAACACCGGGGAGCTGTTTTTT
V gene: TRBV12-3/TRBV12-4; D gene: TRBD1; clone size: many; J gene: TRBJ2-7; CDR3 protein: CASSQPDRYEQYF; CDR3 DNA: TGTGCCAGCAGCCAACCGGACAGGTACGAGCAGTACTTC
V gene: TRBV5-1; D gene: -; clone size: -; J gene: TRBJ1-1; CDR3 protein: CATREDMNTEAFF; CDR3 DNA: TGCGCCACCCGAGAGGATATGAACACTGAAGCTTTCTTT
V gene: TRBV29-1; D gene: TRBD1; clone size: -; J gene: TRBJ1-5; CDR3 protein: CSAPTRGRNQPQHF; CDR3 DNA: TGCAGCGCCCCGACGAGGGGGCGCAATCAGCCCCAGCATTTT